This TCR beta chain is from a study of molecular identifiers for immune sequencing clone quantification (dated by TCRdb to 2016 to 2019). About the study as a whole: In a replicate experiment, RNA from roughly 20,000 or 100,000 naive CD8 T cells was split into five aliquots, four of which were sequenced. The study was a methods study using CD8 T cells to benchmark molecular-identifier clustering-based TCR repertoire sequencing (MIDCIRS) and TCR RNA copy counting.

A remark on this clonotype: Its recognized antigen is unknown. Base qualities are not at hand, and no much larger clone is one base apart.

According to the germline V gene, CDR1 reads MDHEN and CDR2 reads SYDVKM. CDR3 length: 18 amino acids, cysteine to phenylalanine. Only the CDR3 portion is preserved as DNA: 54 bases, with reading frame beginning at the first base. The germline V end is reduced by 5 bases and the J end by 2 bases; junction bases left unmatched: 11. Naive CD8 T cell libraries were made from 20,000 to 1,000,000 sorted cells using 10%, 30% or 50% of purified RNA. Naive CD8 T cells were FACS-sorted as CD8+CD4-CCR7+CD45RA+ on a BD FACSAria II into RLT Plus buffer. Detection sensitivity was tested by spiking Jurkat RNA equal to some 11 TCR copies' worth into samples containing about 17,000-1,000,000 naive CD8 T cells. CD8 T cells were enriched with RosetteSep CD8+ T Cell Enrichment Cocktail and Ficoll-Paque, followed by ACK red cell lysis. The library was obtained by PCR. The sequencer was a NextSeq 500. Bulk TCR libraries were made following a previously described method, with the TCR primers given in Table S5. Purification of total RNA was performed with the Qiagen AllPrep DNA/RNA kit. Before any analysis, reads coming from multiple sequencing runs of the same library were combined into one pool. Regarding the original processing steps: Reads were retained only if the reads had an exact TCR constant sequence, and the retained reads were trimmed to 150 nt and grouped according to their 12-nt molecular barcodes. Reads in each barcode group were sub-clustered using a 15% Levenshtein threshold, and a quality-weighted consensus sequence was built for each RNA molecule. Non-functional sequences were discarded, and so were lower-count sequences lying one edit away from another sequence. Based on fitting two negative binomial distributions, any barcode sub-cluster with under 20% of the maximum read count was discarded. TCRdb reprocessing: public reads trimmed at Q25 with fastp, clones called with MiXCR, in-frame beta chains kept. Every CDR3 protein is listed once, alongside the most common genes and DNA of its rows. The V and J calls were determined by TCRdb, not by the authors. The sample table holds roughly 630,000 distinct CDR3 sequences, of which around 25% were seen once. The ten largest account for about 0.78% of the sample.

The research as a whole found: Without barcode sub-clustering, chimeric consensus sequences inflated TCR diversity; chimeras reached as high as 47%. Modeling gave about 3 recovered TCR RNA copies per cell versus 8 to 10 by digital PCR, implying 25% to 30% capture efficiency. Highly expanded clone sizes could be underestimated because identical TCR molecules may share a barcode. Even against a background of roughly 1 million naive CD8 T cells, spiked-in Jurkat TCR RNA amounting to a single cell's worth was reported to be detectable. In CMV-specific effector cells, clones with more than 20 RNA copies accounted for over 97% of molecules, whereas in naive cells such clones accounted for under 1%. Spiked-in Jurkat TCR RNA (around eleven copies' worth), which is not part of the donor repertoire, was contained in the naive libraries.

The sequenced sample consisted of naive CD8+ T cells from blood, with Jurkat cell RNA spiked in. Interpreted using the paper, the cell subset or site label stands for: FACS-sorted CD8+CD4-CCR7+CD45RA+ naive T cells. The chain links TRBV28 with TRBJ2-2; 10 middle bases align to TRBD2. The receptor comes from a human donor in good health. Some libraries in this study had Jurkat cell RNA spiked in. The CDR3 reads CASSLRGGLAVNTGELFF. At the DNA level, the sequence is TGTGCCAGCAGTCTTCGGGGTGGACTAGCGGTAAACACCGGGGAGCTGTTTTTT.